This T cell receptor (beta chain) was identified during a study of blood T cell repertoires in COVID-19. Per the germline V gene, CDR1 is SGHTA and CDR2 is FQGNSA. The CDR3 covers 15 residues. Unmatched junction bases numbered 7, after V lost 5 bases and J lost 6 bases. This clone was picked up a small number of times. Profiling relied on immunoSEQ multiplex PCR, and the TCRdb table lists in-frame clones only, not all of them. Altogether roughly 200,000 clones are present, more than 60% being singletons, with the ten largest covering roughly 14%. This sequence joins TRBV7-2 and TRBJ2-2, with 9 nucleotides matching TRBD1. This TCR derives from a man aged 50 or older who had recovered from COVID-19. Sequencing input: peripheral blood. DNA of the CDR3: TGTGCCAGCAGCACTGGGACAGGGATGGCCGGGGAGCTGTTTTTT. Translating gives CASSTGTGMAGELFF.